This TCR beta chain was sequenced for a study of cytomegalovirus exposure and HLA in healthy donors. PCR used 60 Vbeta primers and 13 Jbeta primers. The data were produced by immunoSEQ multiplex PCR, yet TCRdb's version contains in-frame clones alone and is incomplete. Here the sample spans roughly 80,000 clones, 73% being singletons. The source of this sequence is a woman aged 40 to 50 in good health and CMV-seropositive. The source material was PBMCs.

CDR3 sequence reads: CASSYSRGRVNTEAFF. As DNA, the CDR3 is TGTGCCAGCAGTTACTCGAGGGGGCGGGTGAACACTGAAGCTTTCTTT. The rearrangement links TRBV6-5 to TRBJ1-1; 7 bases agree with TRBD1. The ends lost 0 bases at V and 0 bases at J; junction bases unmatched: 4. This CDR3 region has 16 residues. Looked up from germline, CDR1 is MNHEY and CDR2 is SVGAGI.